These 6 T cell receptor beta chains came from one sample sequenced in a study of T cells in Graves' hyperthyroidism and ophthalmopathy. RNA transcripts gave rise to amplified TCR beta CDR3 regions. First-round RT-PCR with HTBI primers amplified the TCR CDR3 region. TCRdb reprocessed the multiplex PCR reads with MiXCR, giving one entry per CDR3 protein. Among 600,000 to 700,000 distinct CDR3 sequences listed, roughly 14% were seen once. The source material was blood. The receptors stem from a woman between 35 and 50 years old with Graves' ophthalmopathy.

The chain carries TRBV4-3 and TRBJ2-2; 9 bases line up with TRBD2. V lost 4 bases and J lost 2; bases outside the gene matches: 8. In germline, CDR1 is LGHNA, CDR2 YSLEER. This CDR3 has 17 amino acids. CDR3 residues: CASSRASGTINTGELFF. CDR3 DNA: TGCGCCAGCAGCCGAGCTAGCGGGACAATTAACACCGGGGAGCTGTTTTTT.

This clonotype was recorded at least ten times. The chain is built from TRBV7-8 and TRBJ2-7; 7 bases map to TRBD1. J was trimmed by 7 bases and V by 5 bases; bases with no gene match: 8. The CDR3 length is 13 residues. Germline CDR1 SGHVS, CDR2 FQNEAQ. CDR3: CASSLGTVWEQYF. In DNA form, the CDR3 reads TGTGCCAGCAGCCTTGGGACAGTCTGGGAGCAGTACTTC.

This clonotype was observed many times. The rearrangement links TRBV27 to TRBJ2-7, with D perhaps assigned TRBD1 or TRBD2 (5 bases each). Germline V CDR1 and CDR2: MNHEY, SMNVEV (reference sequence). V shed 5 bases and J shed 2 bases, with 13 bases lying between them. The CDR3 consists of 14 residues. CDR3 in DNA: TGTGCCAGCAGTCATCGGGACGTGGCCTACGAGCAGTACTTC. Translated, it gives CASSHRDVAYEQYF.

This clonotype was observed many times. The chain's CDR3 is CASSYGTGGQPQHF. The CDR3 region has the DNA TGTGCCAGCAGTTACGGGACAGGGGGCCAGCCCCAGCATTTT. This rearrangement joins TRBV2 to TRBJ1-5; 12 bases agree with TRBD1. V lost 5 bases and J lost 7; bases outside the gene matches: 3. The CDR3 runs 14 residues. Per the germline V gene, CDR1 is SNHLY and CDR2 is FYNNEI.

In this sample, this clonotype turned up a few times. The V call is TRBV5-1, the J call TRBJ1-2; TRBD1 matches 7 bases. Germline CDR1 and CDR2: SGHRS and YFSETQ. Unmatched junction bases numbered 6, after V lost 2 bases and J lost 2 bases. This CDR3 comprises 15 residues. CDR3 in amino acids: CASSFTGTVNYGYTF. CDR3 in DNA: TGCGCCAGCAGCTTTACCGGGACAGTAAACTATGGCTACACCTTC.

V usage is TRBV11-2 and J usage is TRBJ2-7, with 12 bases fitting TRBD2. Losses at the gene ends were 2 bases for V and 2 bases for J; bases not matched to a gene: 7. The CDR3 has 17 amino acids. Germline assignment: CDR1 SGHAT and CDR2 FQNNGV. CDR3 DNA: TGTGCCAGCAGCTTACCCGGGTCTAGCGGGAGGGCCTACGAGCAGTACTTC. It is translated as CASSLPGSSGRAYEQYF.